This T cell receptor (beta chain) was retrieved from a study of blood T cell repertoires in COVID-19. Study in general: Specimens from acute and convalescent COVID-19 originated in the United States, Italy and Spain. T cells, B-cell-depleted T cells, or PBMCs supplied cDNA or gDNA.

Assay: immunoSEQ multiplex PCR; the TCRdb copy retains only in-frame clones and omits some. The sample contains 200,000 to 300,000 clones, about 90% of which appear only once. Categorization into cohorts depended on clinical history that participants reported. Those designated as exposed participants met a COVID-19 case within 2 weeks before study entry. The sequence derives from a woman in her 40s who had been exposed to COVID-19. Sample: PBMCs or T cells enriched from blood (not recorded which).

The CDR3 DNA reads as TGTGCCAGTAAAAGGTCGACGGACTCTAACTATGGCTACACCTTC. This encodes CASKRSTDSNYGYTF. The V gene is TRBV19, the J gene TRBJ1-2, with D hard to call. The germline V gene encodes CDR1 LNHDA and CDR2 SQIVND (reference sequence). Trimming pared 7 bases from V and 0 bases from J, leaving 15 bases between. The CDR3 sequence is 15 residues long. Variable domain in full (rest from reference TRBV19 and TRBJ1-2): DGGITQSPKYLFRKEGQNVTLSCEQNLNHDAMYWYRQDPGQGLRLIYYSQIVNDFQKGDIAEGYSVSREKKESFPLTVTSAQKNPTAFYLCASKRSTDSNYGYTFGSGTRLTVV.